This TCR beta chain originates from a study of T cells in Graves' hyperthyroidism and ophthalmopathy. The CDR3 is 15 amino acids. With V trimmed by 4 bases and J by 9 bases, 12 bases remained unmatched. Germline loops: CDR1 KGHDR, CDR2 SFDVKD. The source material, RNA transcripts, was used to amplify TCR beta CDR3 regions. The primer set for the first-round RT-PCR of the TCR CDR3 was HTBI. TCRdb independently ran MiXCR on the multiplex PCR reads; one entry per CDR3 protein. The sample includes around 580,000 distinct CDR3 sequences, around 42% of them seen just once. The sample comprised peripheral blood or thyroid tissue (not recorded which). The receptor was derived from a woman younger than 35 with Graves' hyperthyroidism. The V and J genes are TRBV24-1 and TRBJ2-5; 8 bases match TRBD1. The CDR3 sequence: CATSDGTGTIQPQYF. DNA of the CDR3: TGTGCCACCAGTGACGGGACAGGAACCATTCAGCCCCAGTACTTC.